This T cell receptor (beta chain) derives from a study of shared clonotypes between healthy human individuals. Study-wide results and caveats: Naive subsets tended to show greater estimated richness than memory subsets.

The CDR3 spans 15 residues. The germline V gene encodes CDR1 MDHEN and CDR2 SYDVKM. Trimming cost V 7 bases and J 5 bases; bases outside gene matches: 9. TCRdb keeps only in-frame clones here, not all; method: immunoSEQ multiplex PCR. In the table there are some 2.3 million clones, over 90% of which are singletons. A note on this clone: The antigen is unknown.

The chain recombines TRBV28 with TRBJ2-1; TRBD1 agrees at 9 bases. The receptor's source is a man aged 18-30 years in good health. Some clones in this sample may be carry-over from other donors' samples. Sequencing input: naive CD4+ T cells from PBMCs. The subset denotes: CD45RA+ positively selected. The CDR3 protein is CASMRQGVVHNEQFF. CDR3 nucleotide sequence: TGTGCCAGCATGAGACAGGGGGTTGTGCACAATGAGCAGTTCTTC. The whole variable domain, filled in from reference TRBV28 and TRBJ2-1, reads DVKVTQSSRYLVKRTGEKVFLECVQDMDHENMFWYRQDPGLGLRLIYFSYDVKMKEKGDIPEGYSVSREKKERFSLILESASTNQTSMYLCASMRQGVVHNEQFFGPGTRLTVL.